A selection of T cell receptor beta chains follows, all from one sample in a study of vaccination and CD4 T cells after COVID-19. No cognate antigen is known for these TCRs. TCRdb reprocessed the PCR reads via MiXCR and lists one record per CDR3 protein. Of fewer than 15,000 distinct CDR3 sequences listed, about 28% are singletons. The sequenced sample consisted of cultured CD4+ T cells from blood. The receptors shown here come from a human donor with COVID-19. Each CDR3 is given with its conserved first and last residue. The D gene is left open where the match is weak. Clone size, where shown, is once, few, many, or a class for clones that have expanded.

clone_size,d_call,j_call,v_call,cdr3_nt,cdr3_aa
.,TRBD1,TRBJ2-1,TRBV11-2,TGTGCCAGCAGCTTCATGGGACAGAAGTACAATGAGCAGTTCTTC,CASSFMGQKYNEQFF
medium-sized,.,TRBJ2-3,TRBV6-1,TGTGCCAGCAGTCCCCCCCCTGGGGGGCCAAATACGCAGTATTTT,CASSPPPGGPNTQYF
few,TRBD1,TRBJ1-1,TRBV2,TGTGCCAGCAGGGGACAGGGATCAAACACTGAAGCTTTCTTT,CASRGQGSNTEAFF
.,.,TRBJ2-4,TRBV2,TGTGCCAGCAGTGGGAACAGCATTCAGTACTTC,CASSGNSIQYF
.,TRBD1,TRBJ2-7,TRBV9,TGTGCCAGCAGCGTAGGGACAGGTTCCTCCTACGAGCAGTACTTC,CASSVGTGSSYEQYF
.,.,TRBJ2-3,TRBV5-1,TGCGCCAGCAGCCCTGGTCCAAGCACAGATACGCAGTATTTT,CASSPGPSTDTQYF
few,TRBD1,TRBJ1-3,TRBV27,TGTGCCAGCAGGAGACAGGGGGCCTCTTACTTAGAAATGGACACCATATATTTT,CASRRQGASYLEMDTIYF
few,.,TRBJ2-3,TRBV7-7,TGTGCTAGCAGCCCCGGAGTGATAGATACGCAGTATTTT,CASSPGVIDTQYF
few,TRBD1,TRBJ2-1,TRBV6-1,TGTGCCAGCAGCCGGGACAGCAACAATGAGCAGTTCTTC,CASSRDSNNEQFF
few,.,TRBJ1-1,TRBV7-9,TGTGCCAGCAGCTTAAAGTTAGGGATGAACACTGAAGCTTTCTTT,CASSLKLGMNTEAFF
once,TRBD2,TRBJ2-5,TRBV5-1,TGCGCCAGCAGCCCCACTAGCGGGGTGACGGAGACCCAGTACTTC,CASSPTSGVTETQYF
.,.,TRBJ1-6,TRBV11-1,TGTGCCAGCAGCACTCGACAGATACAACAGAATTCACCCCTCCACTTT,CASSTRQIQQNSPLHF
.,TRBD1,TRBJ1-5,TRBV20-1,TGCAGTGCTAGAGTTGACAGGGGCTATAGCAATCAGCCCCAGCATTTT,CSARVDRGYSNQPQHF
few,TRBD1,TRBJ2-6,TRBV20-1,TGCAGTGCTGTTGACAGGGGGCAGGCTGGGGCCAACGTCCTGACTTTC,CSAVDRGQAGANVLTF
.,.,TRBJ1-6,TRBV27,TGTGCCAGCAGTTTCTCGACGGTCAATTATTCACCCCTCCACTTT,CASSFSTVNYSPLHF
.,TRBD1,TRBJ1-2,TRBV24-1,TGTGCCACCAGTGACCGGATTGGGACAGAAACCTATGGCTACACCTTC,CATSDRIGTETYGYTF
once,TRBD1,TRBJ1-1,TRBV28,TGTGCCAGCAGTTCCACAGGGGGGAACACTGAAGCTTTCTTT,CASSSTGGNTEAFF
.,.,TRBJ1-6,TRBV19,TGTGCCAGTAGTAACGCGGGGGGGTATAATTCACCCCTCCACTTT,CASSNAGGYNSPLHF
.,TRBD1,TRBJ2-7,TRBV7-2,TGTGCCAGCAGCTTAGCGGGACAGGCCTACGAGCAGTACTTC,CASSLAGQAYEQYF
.,TRBD2,TRBJ2-5,TRBV2,TGTGCCAGCAGTGCACAAGCGGGGGGGCTAGAGACCCAGTACTTC,CASSAQAGGLETQYF
.,TRBD1,TRBJ2-1,TRBV20-1,TGCAGTGCTAGAGATCGGACAGGGATTAAATACAATGAGCAGTTCTTC,CSARDRTGIKYNEQFF
.,.,TRBJ1-5,TRBV6-1,TGTGCCAGCAGAGGGTCAGCTGACAATCAGCCCCAGCATTTT,CASRGSADNQPQHF
.,.,TRBJ2-1,TRBV20-1,TGCAGTGCTAATAAAGAGTACAATGAGCAGTTCTTC,CSANKEYNEQFF
medium-sized,.,TRBJ1-2,TRBV27,TGTGCCAGCAAACCTTGGGCTGACTATGGCTACACCTTC,CASKPWADYGYTF
few,.,TRBJ2-3,TRBV20-1,TGCAGTGCTCCCGACGTAGTCCCAGATACGCAGTATTTT,CSAPDVVPDTQYF
medium-sized,.,TRBJ1-1,TRBV20-1,TGCAGTGCCGCCGGCCGAAACACTGAAGCTTTCTTT,CSAAGRNTEAFF
few,.,TRBJ1-2,TRBV20-1,TGCAGTGCTAGAAAACCTGTGGGGAACTATGGCTACACCTTC,CSARKPVGNYGYTF
few,TRBD1,TRBJ1-3,TRBV20-1,TGCAGTGCTAGCGACGAGGCCGGGACAGGGACTGGAAACACCATATATTTT,CSASDEAGTGTGNTIYF
medium-sized,.,TRBJ1-2,TRBV2,TGTGCCAGCAGCACCGGGACTGCCTATGGCTACACCTTC,CASSTGTAYGYTF
.,.,TRBJ1-2,TRBV7-2,TGTGCCAGCAGCTTAGGTCAGGGTGGCTATGGCTACACCTTC,CASSLGQGGYGYTF
few,TRBD1,TRBJ1-4,TRBV11-2,TGTGCCAGCAGCTTAGGCAGGGGGCTACTGGAAAAACTGTTTTTT,CASSLGRGLLEKLFF
.,.,TRBJ1-2,TRBV11-2,TGTGCCAGCAGCCCTCGGCCCTCCTATGGCTACACCTTC,CASSPRPSYGYTF
.,TRBD1,TRBJ2-7,TRBV24-1,TGTGCCACCAGTGATTCGACAGGGGACTCCTACGAGCAGTACTTC,CATSDSTGDSYEQYF
.,TRBD2,TRBJ2-3,TRBV19,TGTGCCAGTAGTATCCTAGCGGGGGCCGTCACAGATACGCAGTATTTT,CASSILAGAVTDTQYF
few,TRBD1,TRBJ1-5,TRBV20-1,TGCAGTGCTTCCCCGGGACAGGGTAATCAGCCCCAGCATTTT,CSASPGQGNQPQHF
few,.,TRBJ2-3,TRBV20-1,TGCAGTGCCAAGGCCCGACCCCAACCCGCAGATACGCAGTATTTT,CSAKARPQPADTQYF
.,TRBD1,TRBJ2-2,TRBV15,TGTGCCACCAGCAGGGACAGGATTACACCCGGGGAGCTGTTTTTT,CATSRDRITPGELFF
.,TRBD1,TRBJ1-2,TRBV6-1,TGTGCCAGCCGACAGGGCCTTAACTATGGCTACACCTTC,CASRQGLNYGYTF
.,TRBD1,TRBJ1-2,TRBV20-1,TGCAGTGCTAGGATCGCAGGGGGTAACTATGGCTACACCTTC,CSARIAGGNYGYTF
medium-sized,TRBD1,TRBJ1-2,TRBV7-2,TGTGCCAGCAGCGCAGTAAGGACAGGTTTTGGCTACACCTTC,CASSAVRTGFGYTF
few,.,TRBJ1-5,TRBV2,TGTGCCAGCAGTGGGAGGGGGAGAGGCAATCAGCCCCAGCATTTT,CASSGRGRGNQPQHF
few,.,TRBJ1-1,TRBV6-1,TGTGCCAGCAGTAACCTCCCAGGTGGATCTGAAGCTTTCTTT,CASSNLPGGSEAFF
.,.,TRBJ1-1,TRBV28,TGTGCCAGCAGTTTGCCCGGGAGAGGGAACACTGAAGCTTTCTTT,CASSLPGRGNTEAFF
.,.,TRBJ1-1,TRBV4-2,TGTGCCAGCGGCCGGGGGAACACTGAAGCTTTCTTT,CASGRGNTEAFF
few,.,TRBJ2-1,TRBV7-2,TGTGCCAGCAGCTCCGCCGACGGCTACAATGAGCAGTTCTTC,CASSSADGYNEQFF
.,TRBD1,TRBJ1-5,TRBV12-3/TRBV12-4,TGTGCCAGCAGCCTAACAGGGGGCGGTCAGCCCCAGCATTTT,CASSLTGGGQPQHF
.,.,TRBJ1-5,TRBV7-8,TGTGCCAGCAGCTCTACAGGGACGGCCAGCAATCAGCCCCAGCATTTT,CASSSTGTASNQPQHF
.,TRBD1,TRBJ2-2,TRBV7-3,TGTGCCAGCAGCCAACACACAGGGGTTACCGGGGAGCTGTTTTTT,CASSQHTGVTGELFF